Below, 25 T cell receptor beta chains from the same sample are listed, as sequenced in a study of blood T cell repertoires in COVID-19. The method was immunoSEQ multiplex PCR; TCRdb's version includes in-frame clones alone and lacks a portion of them. The sample records about 480,000 clones, approximately 90% being singletons. Input material: PBMCs or T cells enriched from blood (not recorded which). Receptors originate from a woman aged 60-75 years who had recovered from COVID-19.

This clone has only a few counts. The chain is built from TRBV2 and TRBJ2-2, with 7 bases aligning to TRBD1. The CDR3 consists of 12 residues. Germline CDR1 SNHLY, CDR2 FYNNEI. With 10 bases clipped from V and 3 bases from J, the junction kept 2 bases outside the gene matches. CDR3 loop: CATGGDTGELFF. The CDR3 DNA reads TGTGCCACAGGGGGTGACACCGGGGAGCTGTTTTTT.

In the case of this clone: Other DNA sequences in the same sample also yield this CDR3. The J gene is TRBJ1-1, the V gene TRBV5-1, with 10 nucleotides matching TRBD1. V was clipped by 3 bases and J by 4 bases; unmatched bases: 6. CDR1 SGHRS and CDR2 YFSETQ come from the germline V gene. There are 15 residues in the CDR3. The CDR3 sequence: CASSSGQGSGTEAFF. The CDR3 nucleotides read TGCGCCAGCAGCTCGGGACAGGGGTCGGGCACTGAAGCTTTCTTT. Complete variable domain (other parts from reference TRBV5-1 and TRBJ1-1): KAGVTQTPRYLIKTRGQQVTLSCSPISGHRSVSWYQQTPGQGLQFLFEYFSETQRNKGNFPGRFSGRQFSNSRSEMNVSTLELGDSALYLCASSSGQGSGTEAFFGQGTRLTVV.

The rearrangement joins TRBV19 to TRBJ1-2, with D hard to call. The V end lost 3 bases, the J end lost 5 bases, and 13 bases lay between the germline ends. The CDR3 consists of 14 residues. The germline CDR1 and CDR2 sequences are LNHDA and SQIVND (reference sequence). The CDR3 coding sequence is TGTGCCAGTAGTATCCCCCAGGCCGGTTATGGCTACACCTTC. Amino acids: CASSIPQAGYGYTF.

The chain combines TRBV3-1 (or the pseudogene TRBV3-2) with TRBJ2-5, with TRBD2 matching 8 bases. Germline values: CDR1 LGHDT, CDR2 YNNKEL (reference sequence). The CDR3 has 15 residues. Trimming cost V 1 base and J 5 bases; bases outside gene matches: 6. The DNA of the CDR3 is TGTGCCAGCAGCCAAGCGGGAGGGCTGACGGAGACCCAGTACTTC. This gives the protein CASSQAGGLTETQYF.

The rearrangement joins TRBV7-8 to TRBJ1-2; D may be TRBD1 (5 bases). This CDR3 has 16 residues. The V gene's germline CDR1 is SGHVS and CDR2 FQNEAQ. Trimming cost V 5 bases and J 8 bases, with 24 bases left between them. The CDR3 is CASSPTVGRDYGGYTF. As DNA, the CDR3 is TGTGCCAGCAGCCCAACCGTAGGCAGGGACTACGGGGGCTACACCTTC.

The chain uses TRBV21-1 and TRBJ2-2; the table's D call, TRBD1, was not checked against the DNA. TRBV21-1 is noted as a pseudogene. The CDR3 contains 18 residues. The DNA for the CDR3 is TGTGCCAGCAGCACCTCCCCCCCGGGACAGGGGGCGCGCGGGGAGCTGTTTTTT. It encodes CASSTSPPGQGARGELFF.

The gene calls are TRBV3-1 (or the pseudogene TRBV3-2) and TRBJ1-2; TRBD1 matches at 7 bases. Losses at the gene ends were 6 bases for V and 3 bases for J; bases not matched to a gene: 7. The CDR3 contains 14 residues. Germline lookup yields CDR1 LGHDT and CDR2 YNNKEL (reference sequence). DNA of the CDR3: TGTGCCAGCAGACTACAGGGGACTTACTATGGCTACACCTTC. Translating it yields CASRLQGTYYGYTF.

The genes are TRBV19 and TRBJ2-2, with D possibly being TRBD2 (6 bases). CDR3 size: 16 residues. V was cut by 8 bases and J by 3 bases, with 19 bases left in between. CDR1 and CDR2 from the germline V gene are LNHDA and SQIVND (reference sequence). CDR3 in DNA: TGTGCCAGTCATAGAACCGGGACTCTGCACACCGGGGAGCTGTTTTTT. The encoded protein is CASHRTGTLHTGELFF. Supplemented by reference TRBV19 and TRBJ2-2, the full variable domain reads DGGITQSPKYLFRKEGQNVTLSCEQNLNHDAMYWYRQDPGQGLRLIYYSQIVNDFQKGDIAEGYSVSREKKESFPLTVTSAQKNPTAFYLCASHRTGTLHTGELFFGEGSRLTVL.

The gene calls are TRBV11-3 and TRBJ2-1; TRBD2 matches at 16 bases. V was pared by 5 bases and J by 7 bases, with 5 bases of the junction left unmatched. Germline values: CDR1 SGHNT, CDR2 YENEEA. The CDR3 covers 16 residues. The CDR3 loop reads CASSPGTSGGVNEQFF. As DNA, the CDR3 is TGTGCCAGCAGCCCCGGGACTAGCGGGGGGGTTAATGAGCAGTTCTTC.

The rearrangement links TRBV2 to TRBJ2-5; 14 bases line up with TRBD2. This CDR3 contains 16 residues. Germline trimming cut 7 bases from V and 4 bases from J; bases unmatched to any gene: 8. Germline assignment: CDR1 SNHLY and CDR2 FYNNEI. The CDR3 DNA sequence: TGTGCCAGCATGTTCGGACTAGCGGGGGGCGGAGAGACCCAGTACTTC. It encodes CASMFGLAGGGETQYF.

This clone was found once. This chain uses TRBV4-1 with TRBJ2-1, with TRBD2 matching over 12 bases. Germline loops: CDR1 MGHRA, CDR2 YSYEKL. The CDR3 spans 16 residues. The V segment lost 1 base and the J segment 2 bases; nucleotides outside the gene matches: 0. The DNA of the CDR3 is TGCGCCAGCAGCCAAGGGACTAGCGGGGCCTACAATGAGCAGTTCTTC. Residues: CASSQGTSGAYNEQFF.

The gene calls are TRBV24-1 and TRBJ2-2, with D possibly matching TRBD1 (6 bases). There are 15 residues in the CDR3. Trimming shortened V by 1 base and J by 5 bases, and 10 bases separated the two germline ends. Per the germline V gene, CDR1 is KGHDR and CDR2 is SFDVKD. The CDR3: CATSDFTGKTGELFF. CDR3 DNA: TGTGCCACCAGTGATTTTACAGGGAAAACCGGGGAGCTGTTTTTT.

The V gene is TRBV19, the J gene TRBJ1-4; D ambiguous. Germline V gives CDR1 LNHDA, CDR2 SQIVND (reference sequence). This CDR3 contains 14 residues. Trimming took off 3 bases at V and 7 bases at J, with 12 bases between the two ends. The CDR3 region has the DNA TGTGCCAGTAGTATTTTCCATACGGGTGAAAAACTGTTTTTT. It yields the protein CASSIFHTGEKLFF.

Of note for this clone: The junction and the germline gene differ at one end; a read error may be behind it. This chain uses TRBV7-7 with TRBJ2-2; possibly TRBD1 for D (6 bases). Germline values: CDR1 SSHAT, CDR2 FNYEAQ (reference sequence). The CDR3 covers 15 residues. CDR3 protein: CASSLLDRSTGELFF. CDR3 in DNA: TGTGCTAGCAGCTTGCTGGACAGAAGCACCGGGGAGCTGTTTTTT. The variable domain in full, with the rest retrieved from reference TRBV7-7 and TRBJ2-2, is GAGVSQSPRYKVTKRGQDVTLRCDPISSHATLYWYQQALGQGPEFLTYFNYEAQPDKSGLPSDRFSAERPEGSISTLTIQRTEQRDSAMYRCASSLLDRSTGELFFGEGSRLTVL.

The gene calls are TRBV3-1 (or the pseudogene TRBV3-2) and TRBJ1-4, with 8 bases aligning to TRBD1. Unmatched junction bases numbered 9, after V lost 4 bases and J lost 8 bases. The CDR3 is made up of 15 amino acids. Germline loops: CDR1 LGHDT, CDR2 YNNKEL (reference sequence). DNA for the CDR3: TGTGCCAGCAGCCGACAGGGGAGCCTCGAGGAAAAACTGTTTTTT. Protein product: CASSRQGSLEEKLFF.

The chain has TRBV7-8 and TRBJ2-1; no clear D gene. The CDR3 covers 12 residues. With 5 bases removed from V and 9 bases from J, the gap between germline ends came to 11 bases. Looked up from germline, CDR1 is SGHVS and CDR2 is FQNEAQ. The CDR3 DNA reads as TGTGCCAGCAGCCCCTTCCACAGTGAGCAGTTCTTC. Its translation: CASSPFHSEQFF.

This clone was counted between two and nine times. The CDR3 reads CASSQGYSGLISYEQYF. Here the CDR3 DNA reads TGTGCCAGCAGCCAAGGTTATTCGGGACTCATTTCCTACGAGCAGTACTTC. The J gene is TRBJ2-7, the V gene TRBV3-1 (or the pseudogene TRBV3-2), with a weak D call TRBD2 (6 bases). Germline V lookup: CDR1 LGHDT, CDR2 YNNKEL (reference sequence). The CDR3 totals 17 residues. The V and J ends lost 1 base and 1 base respectively, with 17 bases between them.

V is TRBV10-2 and J is TRBJ2-2; D not resolved. This CDR3 comprises 12 residues. Germline V CDR1 and CDR2: WSHSY, SAAADI. Trimming pared 8 bases from V and 8 bases from J, leaving 12 bases between. The CDR3 bases are TGCGCCAGCGCGCTCCCCTGGGGGGAGCTGTTTTTT. It yields the protein CASALPWGELFF.

The chain combines TRBV11-2 with TRBJ1-6; D is undetermined. CDR1 is SGHAT and CDR2 is FQNNGV in the germline V gene. V lost 1 base and J lost 10, with 14 bases in between. The CDR3 loop spans 15 amino acids. The CDR3 reads CASSLVAGLRSPLHF. The CDR3 DNA reads TGTGCCAGCAGCTTAGTAGCAGGACTCCGATCACCCCTCCACTTT.

This rearrangement joins TRBV20-1 to TRBJ2-2; 7 bases match TRBD2. Germline assignment: CDR1 DFQATT and CDR2 SNEGSKA (reference sequence). Losses at the gene ends were 3 bases for V and 4 bases for J; bases not matched to a gene: 8. The CDR3 has 15 residues. The CDR3 bases are TGCAGTGCTAGTAGGGCGGGGGTAGCCACCGGGGAGCTGTTTTTT. Protein sequence: CSASRAGVATGELFF.

This chain links TRBV6-6 with TRBJ1-1; D uncertain. The CDR3 spans 12 residues. Germline CDR1 and CDR2: MNHNY and SVGAGI (reference sequence). The V end lost 6 bases, the J end lost 6 bases, and 11 bases lay between the germline ends. The CDR3 DNA reads TGTGCCAGCAGACCCTCCGGTCCTGAAGCTTTCTTT. Its protein is CASRPSGPEAFF.

This clone was seen just once. The gene calls are TRBV27 and TRBJ1-2; 7 bases agree with TRBD1. The CDR3 extends over 16 amino acids. Germline V gene data show CDR1 as MNHEY and CDR2 as SMNVEV (reference sequence). V lost 0 bases and J lost 5; bases outside the gene matches: 9. The CDR3 loop reads CASSLSGDSKVYGYTF. In DNA form, the CDR3 reads TGTGCCAGCAGTTTATCAGGGGACAGTAAAGTTTATGGCTACACCTTC.

CDR3 nucleotides: TGTGCCATCAGTGAGTCGATCGGGGACAGTCCTTCCTACGAGCAGTACTTC. Encoded protein: CAISESIGDSPSYEQYF. The V and J genes are TRBV10-3 and TRBJ2-7; 7 bases line up with TRBD1. Germline loops: CDR1 ENHRY, CDR2 SYGVKD. V lost 0 bases, J lost 1 base, and 9 bases stayed unmatched. There are 17 residues in the CDR3.

The chain uses TRBV10-2 and TRBJ2-2, with D tentatively TRBD1 (7 bases). This CDR3 is 11 amino acids long. The V end lost 7 bases, the J end lost 13 bases, and 13 bases lay between the germline ends. Germline V CDR1 and CDR2: WSHSY, SAAADI. The CDR3 sequence is CASTRQGGLFF. Written as DNA, the CDR3 is TGCGCCAGCACCCGACAGGGAGGGCTGTTTTTT.

The chain combines TRBV6-2 or TRBV6-3 with TRBJ1-1, with D tentatively TRBD1 (5 bases). Germline CDR1 is MNHEY and CDR2 is SVGEGT. The CDR3 length is 14 residues. The ends were cut back, 2 bases at V and 2 bases at J, with 9 bases in the middle. The CDR3 loop reads CASSYDSINTEAFF. The CDR3 nucleotides are TGTGCCAGCAGTTACGACAGCATTAACACTGAAGCTTTCTTT.